This T cell receptor (beta chain) is from a study of blood T cell repertoires in COVID-19 (dated by TCRdb to 2020 to 2022). The study in broad terms: Samples covering the acute and convalescent phases of COVID-19 were provided by collaborators in the United States, Italy and Spain. The material from the prospective study consisted of cDNA or gDNA derived from T cells, B-cell-depleted T cells, or PBMCs. Subjects who had been exposed to COVID-19, were actively infected with it, or had recovered from it provided the deeply sampled blood TCRbeta repertoires that made up the dataset. A freely available public database, intended as a resource for researchers studying the immune response to SARS-CoV-2, is where the repertoires were released. The samples were drawn from two sources: the first 160 participants of the ongoing ImmuneRACE study, and 950 to 1,500 subjects contributed by 6 global collaborators. The sample metadata nearly always contained a de-identified subject ID, COVID-19 status, age in years and sex. Where available, HLA class I and class II types were obtained from metadata supplied by the sample provider rather than from assay-based typing.

Trimming leaves V shorter by 1 base and J shorter by 7 bases, with the junction holding 6 bases beyond the gene matches. From a lookup of the germline V gene, CDR1 and CDR2 are SGHNT and YENEEA. The CDR3 measures 16 amino acids from cysteine to phenylalanine. Solely the CDR3 DNA is kept, with 48 bases framed from the first base. In the prospective study, participants were roughly 18 to 95 years old, resided in fewer than 25 geographic areas of the United States, and were enrolled through a virtual design. To assign participants to cohorts, the prospective study relied on clinical history that participants themselves reported in a screening survey and a study questionnaire. Recovered participants in ImmuneRACE Cohort 3 were defined by two consecutive negative NP/OP PCR tests, clearance by a healthcare professional, or resolution of symptoms. Mobile phlebotomists in the prospective study collected whole blood, serum and a nasopharyngeal or oropharyngeal swab from every participant. Additional blood draws and questionnaires over an approximately 2-month period could optionally be provided by prospective study participants. Blood samples from the prospective study were shipped frozen or at room temperature prior to DNA extraction.

Study-wide findings and limitations: How much clinical and demographic metadata was included differed by source and by participant, and the metadata was provided uncurated.

Regarding this clone: This clone's antigen is unknown. No much larger clone exists at a distance of one base, and base qualities are not known.

TCRbeta CDR3 regions were amplified from genomic DNA using the immunoSEQ Assay, a bias-controlled multiplex PCR. In the paper's pipeline: The number of nucleated cells in each sample was estimated by amplification of reference gene primers within the assay. Sequence reads were collapsed and filtered to measure the absolute abundance of every unique TCRbeta CDR3 rearrangement. Productive Simpson clonality was computed per sample as the square root of Simpson's diversity index over productive rearrangements. Here the immuneACCESS table is served through TCRdb, limited to in-frame sequences with V and J called. Missing clones are a known gap in these copies; in checked studies unresolved V genes cover under half, and the rest lacks a known reason. The DNA gave D and trimming, while V, J and clone size come from that table. The sample records fewer than 200,000 clones, about four fifths of which are singletons. Of the sample, roughly 18% is held by the ten largest clones.

The TCR comes from a man aged 55 to 69 who had recovered from COVID-19. The sequenced sample was PBMCs or T cells enriched from blood (not recorded which). The chain is made from TRBV11-3 and TRBJ2-1, and 11 junction bases match TRBD2. The sequenced DNA is TGTGCCAGCAGCTTAGGTACTAGCGGGAGTTATAATGAGCAGTTCTTC. This sequence encodes CASSLGTSGSYNEQFF. Extended through the reference TRBV11-3 and TRBJ2-1 proteins, this CDR3 yields the full variable domain: EAGVVQSPRYKIIEKKQPVAFWCNPISGHNTLYWYLQNLGQGPELLIRYENEEAVDDSQLPKDRFSAERLKGVDSTLKIQPAELGDSAVYLCASSLGTSGSYNEQFFGPGTRLTVL.